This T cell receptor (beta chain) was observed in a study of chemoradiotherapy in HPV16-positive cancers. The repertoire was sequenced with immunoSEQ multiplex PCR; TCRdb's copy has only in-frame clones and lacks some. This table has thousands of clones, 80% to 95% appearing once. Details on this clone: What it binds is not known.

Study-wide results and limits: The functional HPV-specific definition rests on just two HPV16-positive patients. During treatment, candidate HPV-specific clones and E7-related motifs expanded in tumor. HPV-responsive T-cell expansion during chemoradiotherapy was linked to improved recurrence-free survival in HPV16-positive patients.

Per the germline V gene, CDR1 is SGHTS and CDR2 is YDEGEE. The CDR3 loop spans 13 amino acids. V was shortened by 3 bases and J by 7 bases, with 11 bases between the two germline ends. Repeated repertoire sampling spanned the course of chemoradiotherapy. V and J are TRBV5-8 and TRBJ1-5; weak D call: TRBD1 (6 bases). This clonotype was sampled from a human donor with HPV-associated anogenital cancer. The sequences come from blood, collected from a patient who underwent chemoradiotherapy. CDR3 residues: CASSYRVGQPQHF. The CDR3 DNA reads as TGTGCCAGCAGCTACAGGGTCGGACAGCCCCAGCATTTT.